A selection of T cell receptor beta chains follows, all from one sample in a study of cytomegalovirus exposure and HLA in healthy donors. Generated by immunoSEQ multiplex PCR, the TCRdb table keeps only in-frame clones and is missing some. The sample has nearly 200,000 clones. What was sequenced was PBMCs. These receptors all stem from a boy between 10 and 17 years old in good health and CMV-seronegative. Both conserved end residues are part of each CDR3. D genes are given only for firm matches.

- 13 TRBJ1-5 TRBV18 CASSPVWGSPQHF TGTGCCAGCTCACCAGTTTGGGGCTCGCCCCAGCATTTT
TRBD1 15 TRBJ1-6 TRBV6-1 CASSLWTGNNSPLHF TGTGCCAGCAGCCTGTGGACAGGAAATAATTCACCCCTCCACTTT
- 15 TRBJ2-2 TRBV11-3 CASSLGSGVTGELFF TGTGCCAGCAGCTTAGGATCCGGGGTTACCGGGGAGCTGTTTTTT
TRBD1 14 TRBJ2-2 TRBV6-1 CASPGTGNTGELFF TGTGCCAGTCCCGGGACAGGGAACACCGGGGAGCTGTTTTTT
- 15 TRBJ1-5 TRBV5-1 CASSPDSGSNQPQHF TGCGCCAGCAGCCCGGACAGCGGTAGCAATCAGCCCCAGCATTTT
TRBD1 15 TRBJ2-1 TRBV5-1 CASSSLGTEYNEQFF TGCGCCAGCAGCTCGCTCGGGACAGAATACAATGAGCAGTTCTTC
TRBD1 16 TRBJ2-7 TRBV7-9 CASSLGPQGVNYEQYF TGTGCCAGCAGCTTAGGACCACAGGGGGTAAACTACGAGCAGTACTTC
TRBD1 14 TRBJ2-7 TRBV5-4 CASSLGGQHYEQYF TGTGCCAGCAGCTTGGGGGGACAGCACTACGAGCAGTACTTC
TRBD2 15 TRBJ2-3 TRBV7-2 CASSFQRGNTDTQYF TGTGCCAGCAGCTTCCAGCGGGGGAACACAGATACGCAGTACTTT
- 14 TRBJ2-3 TRBV30 CAWRQGHLTDTQYF TGTGCCTGGAGGCAGGGGCACCTCACAGATACGCAGTATTTT
- 14 TRBJ1-2 TRBV6-5 CASSYQQAGYGYTF TGTGCCAGCAGTTACCAACAAGCGGGCTATGGCTACACCTTC
TRBD1 15 TRBJ1-2 TRBV6-5 CASSYSGQRYYGYTF TGTGCCAGCAGTTACTCGGGACAGCGTTACTATGGCTACACCTTC
TRBD2 16 TRBJ2-1 TRBV4-3 CASTPEGSGGLNEQFF TGCGCCAGCACCCCGGAGGGTAGCGGGGGCCTCAATGAGCAGTTCTTC
- 16 TRBJ1-2 TRBV21-1 CASSKGDRDPDYGYTF TGTGCCAGCAGCAAAGGGGACAGGGACCCCGACTATGGCTACACCTTC
- 15 TRBJ2-1 TRBV21-1 CASSNPGTSIYEQFF TGTGCCAGCAGCAATCCCGGGACTAGCATCTATGAGCAGTTCTTC
- 13 TRBJ2-5 TRBV30 CAWSADSPETQYF TGTGCCTGGAGTGCGGACAGCCCAGAGACCCAGTACTTC
TRBD1 14 TRBJ2-1 TRBV6-1 CASSGQGDYNEQFF TGTGCCAGCAGTGGACAGGGCGACTACAATGAGCAGTTCTTC
- 15 TRBJ1-6 TRBV6-5 CASSYQAYGNSPLHF TGTGCCAGCAGTTACCAGGCGTACGGCAATTCACCCCTCCACTTT